The following is a T cell receptor (beta chain) sequence with its context. The CDR3 is 16 residues long. Per the germline V gene, CDR1 is LGHNA and CDR2 is YNFKEQ. The trim removed 0 bases at V and 8 bases at J, leaving 12 bases unmatched. The source of the sample is a study of blood T cell repertoires in COVID-19. Study-level information: The analysed material was cDNA or gDNA that came from T cells, B-cell-depleted T cells, or PBMCs.

The table came from immunoSEQ multiplex PCR; TCRdb's copy has only in-frame clones and leaves some out. Altogether more than 200,000 clones are present, around 84% being singletons, with the ten largest covering approximately 1.6%. The chain links TRBV4-2 to TRBJ1-2; 7 bases are a match to TRBD1. The specimen sequenced was PBMCs or T cells enriched from blood (not recorded which). The receptor comes from a woman between 45 and 65 years old who had recovered from COVID-19. The CDR3 reads CASSQENRGRLAGYTF. DNA for the CDR3: TGTGCCAGCAGCCAAGAAAACAGGGGTCGCCTCGCGGGCTACACCTTC.